This TCR beta chain was identified in a study of blood T cell repertoires in COVID-19 (TCRdb year 2020). The study in broad terms: Samples covering the acute and convalescent phases of COVID-19 were provided by collaborators in the United States, Italy and Spain. The sample metadata nearly always contained a de-identified subject ID, COVID-19 status, age in years and sex. The material from the prospective study consisted of cDNA or gDNA derived from T cells, B-cell-depleted T cells, or PBMCs. Samples were obtained from the ongoing ImmuneRACE study (first 160 participants) and from about 1,300 subjects provided by 6 global collaborators. Where available, HLA class I and class II types were obtained from metadata supplied by the sample provider rather than from assay-based typing. The repertoires were made available in a free public database intended to serve as a resource for research on the immune response to SARS-CoV-2. The dataset comprised deeply sampled blood TCRbeta repertoires from subjects exposed to, actively infected with, or recovered from COVID-19. The research as a whole found: How much clinical and demographic metadata was included differed by source and by participant, and the metadata was provided uncurated.

The immunoSEQ Assay, a bias-controlled multiplex PCR, was used to amplify TCRbeta CDR3 regions from genomic DNA. In the original analysis: Nucleated cell counts per sample were estimated from amplification of reference gene primers within the assay. To quantify the absolute abundance of each unique TCRbeta CDR3 rearrangement, sequence reads were collapsed and filtered. For each sample, productive Simpson clonality was calculated as the square root of Simpson's diversity index over productive rearrangements. This immuneACCESS table, as held by TCRdb, lists in-frame sequences with V and J called but not all clones. Of the missing ones, under half trace to an unresolved V gene in checked studies; the others have no known cause. The V and J calls and clone size were taken over from that table, and D and trimming were inferred from the DNA. Within this sample are roughly 150,000 clones, with approximately 90% of them counted one time only. The top ten clones comprise approximately 5% of the sample.

As concerns this clone: The specificity of this receptor is unknown. Base qualities are not recorded, but no much larger clone differs from it by a single base.

In Seattle, one collaborating source enrolled patients while the infection was active and tracked those patients longitudinally over the course of disease. Whole blood was collected in K2EDTA tubes by collaborating institutions according to the institutions' own protocols. For TCRbeta analysis, collaborators shipped samples as frozen whole blood, isolated PBMCs, or DNA extracted from either of those sample types. CDR1 is given as SNHLY and CDR2 as FYNNEI, both from the germline V gene. Cut back by 7 bases and 10 bases, the V and J ends lie 8 bases apart. The CDR3 runs 10 amino acids, cysteine and phenylalanine included. Solely the CDR3 DNA is kept, with 30 bases framed from the first base.

The chain links TRBV2 with TRBJ2-1, with TRBD1 perhaps the D gene, on 5 matching bases. Sequencing input: peripheral blood. The sequence came from a man in his late teens or twenties with COVID-19, enrolled during active disease. CDR3 protein: CASTGREQFF. The nucleotide sequence reads as follows: TGTGCCAGCACAGGGCGGGAGCAGTTCTTC.